The 4 T cell receptor beta chains reported below all come from one sample, sequenced in a study of OX40 agonist ivuxolimab in advanced cancers. The protocol used for the library was the immunoSEQ multiplex PCR assay. Drawn from immuneACCESS, this table holds only the in-frame rearrangements with V and J called that TCRdb kept. Clones are partly lost; checked studies trace under half to an unresolved V gene and leave the rest unexplained. Across this sample there are about 46,000 clones, with around 90% seen only once. The top ten clones comprise about 56% of the sample. The source material was CD4+ or CD8+ T cells sorted from blood, sampled in a trial of the OX40 agonist ivuxolimab. The source of these receptors is an adult with an advanced solid tumor such as melanoma, head and neck, liver or kidney cancer.

At least ten counts were recorded for this clone. The CDR3 here is CASSQQTGTNEQYF. The CDR3 region has the DNA TGCGCCAGCAGCCAACAGACAGGGACTAACGAGCAGTACTTC. The chain is built from TRBV4-1 and TRBJ2-7; D may match TRBD1 or TRBD2 (7 bases each). CDR3 size: 14 residues. V was shortened by 2 bases and J by 5 bases, with 13 bases between the two germline ends. Germline CDR1 reads MGHRA; CDR2 reads YSYEKL.

This sequence joins TRBV4-3 and TRBJ2-1; D is possibly TRBD1 or TRBD2 (6 bases each). The CDR3 runs 18 residues. Trimming removed 0 bases from V and 5 bases from J, with 20 bases in between. Germline loops: CDR1 LGHNA, CDR2 YSLEER. This CDR3 is CASSQDTREGGLNNEQFF. CDR3 DNA: TGCGCCAGCAGCCAAGATACGAGAGAGGGGGGCTTGAACAATGAGCAGTTCTTC.

The chain links TRBV12-5 to TRBJ2-7; weak D call: TRBD2 (6 bases). V was trimmed by 5 bases and J by 0 bases, leaving 14 bases between them. The CDR3 is 15 amino acids. Per germline, CDR1 LGHNT and CDR2 FRNRAP. CDR3 in DNA: TGTGCTAGTGGTGGGGGGTCTAACGGCTCCTACGAGCAGTACTTC. The encoded protein is CASGGGSNGSYEQYF.

A single count supports this clone. The rearrangement uses TRBV2 and TRBJ2-7; TRBD1 matches at 9 bases. The germline gives CDR1 SNHLY, CDR2 FYNNEI. The CDR3 has 14 residues. With 6 bases clipped from V and 2 bases from J, the junction kept 5 bases outside the gene matches. CDR3 sequence reads: CASSPGQGTYEQYF. In DNA, the CDR3 is TGTGCCAGCAGCCCGGGACAGGGAACCTACGAGCAGTACTTC.